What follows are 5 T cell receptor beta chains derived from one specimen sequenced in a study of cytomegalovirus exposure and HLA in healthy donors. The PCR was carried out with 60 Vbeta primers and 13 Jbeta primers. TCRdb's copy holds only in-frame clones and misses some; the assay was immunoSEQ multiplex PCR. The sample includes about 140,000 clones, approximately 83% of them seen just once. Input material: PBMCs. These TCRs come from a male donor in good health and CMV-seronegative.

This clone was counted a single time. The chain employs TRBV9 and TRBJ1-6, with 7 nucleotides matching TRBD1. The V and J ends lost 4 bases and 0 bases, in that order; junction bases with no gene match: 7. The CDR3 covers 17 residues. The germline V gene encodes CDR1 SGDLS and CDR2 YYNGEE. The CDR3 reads CASSTGQSRSYNSPLHF. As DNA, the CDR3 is TGTGCCAGCAGCACGGGACAGTCCCGCTCCTATAATTCACCCCTCCACTTT.

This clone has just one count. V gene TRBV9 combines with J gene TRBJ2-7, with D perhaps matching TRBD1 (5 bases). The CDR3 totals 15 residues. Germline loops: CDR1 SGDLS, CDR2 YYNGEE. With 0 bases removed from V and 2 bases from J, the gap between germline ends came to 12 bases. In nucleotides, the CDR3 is TGTGCCAGCAGCGTAGAAGGGGAAATCGCCTACGAGCAGTACTTC. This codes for CASSVEGEIAYEQYF. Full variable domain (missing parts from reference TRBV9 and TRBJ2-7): DSGVTQTPKHLITATGQRVTLRCSPRSGDLSVYWYQQSLDQGLQFLIQYYNGEERAKGNILERFSAQQFPDLHSELNLSSLELGDSALYFCASSVEGEIAYEQYFGPGTRLTVT.

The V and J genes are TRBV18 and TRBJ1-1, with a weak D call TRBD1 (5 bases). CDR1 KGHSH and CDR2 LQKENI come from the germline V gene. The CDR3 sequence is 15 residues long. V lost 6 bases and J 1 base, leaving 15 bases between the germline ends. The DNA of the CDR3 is TGTGCCAGCTCGCCCCGACAGCAGGGGAACACTGAAGCTTTCTTT. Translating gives CASSPRQQGNTEAFF.

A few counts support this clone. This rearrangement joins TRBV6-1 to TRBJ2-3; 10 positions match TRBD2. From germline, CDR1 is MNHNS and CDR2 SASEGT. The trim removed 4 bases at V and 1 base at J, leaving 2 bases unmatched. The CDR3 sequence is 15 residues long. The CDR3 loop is CASSGLAGGTDTQYF. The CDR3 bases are TGTGCCAGCAGTGGACTAGCGGGCGGCACAGATACGCAGTATTTT.

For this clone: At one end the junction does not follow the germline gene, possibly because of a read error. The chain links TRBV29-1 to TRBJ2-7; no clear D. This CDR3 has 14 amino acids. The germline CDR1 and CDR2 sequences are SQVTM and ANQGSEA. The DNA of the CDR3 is TGCAGCGTCGAAGACACTGTAAACTCCTACGAGCAGTACTTC. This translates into CSVEDTVNSYEQYF.